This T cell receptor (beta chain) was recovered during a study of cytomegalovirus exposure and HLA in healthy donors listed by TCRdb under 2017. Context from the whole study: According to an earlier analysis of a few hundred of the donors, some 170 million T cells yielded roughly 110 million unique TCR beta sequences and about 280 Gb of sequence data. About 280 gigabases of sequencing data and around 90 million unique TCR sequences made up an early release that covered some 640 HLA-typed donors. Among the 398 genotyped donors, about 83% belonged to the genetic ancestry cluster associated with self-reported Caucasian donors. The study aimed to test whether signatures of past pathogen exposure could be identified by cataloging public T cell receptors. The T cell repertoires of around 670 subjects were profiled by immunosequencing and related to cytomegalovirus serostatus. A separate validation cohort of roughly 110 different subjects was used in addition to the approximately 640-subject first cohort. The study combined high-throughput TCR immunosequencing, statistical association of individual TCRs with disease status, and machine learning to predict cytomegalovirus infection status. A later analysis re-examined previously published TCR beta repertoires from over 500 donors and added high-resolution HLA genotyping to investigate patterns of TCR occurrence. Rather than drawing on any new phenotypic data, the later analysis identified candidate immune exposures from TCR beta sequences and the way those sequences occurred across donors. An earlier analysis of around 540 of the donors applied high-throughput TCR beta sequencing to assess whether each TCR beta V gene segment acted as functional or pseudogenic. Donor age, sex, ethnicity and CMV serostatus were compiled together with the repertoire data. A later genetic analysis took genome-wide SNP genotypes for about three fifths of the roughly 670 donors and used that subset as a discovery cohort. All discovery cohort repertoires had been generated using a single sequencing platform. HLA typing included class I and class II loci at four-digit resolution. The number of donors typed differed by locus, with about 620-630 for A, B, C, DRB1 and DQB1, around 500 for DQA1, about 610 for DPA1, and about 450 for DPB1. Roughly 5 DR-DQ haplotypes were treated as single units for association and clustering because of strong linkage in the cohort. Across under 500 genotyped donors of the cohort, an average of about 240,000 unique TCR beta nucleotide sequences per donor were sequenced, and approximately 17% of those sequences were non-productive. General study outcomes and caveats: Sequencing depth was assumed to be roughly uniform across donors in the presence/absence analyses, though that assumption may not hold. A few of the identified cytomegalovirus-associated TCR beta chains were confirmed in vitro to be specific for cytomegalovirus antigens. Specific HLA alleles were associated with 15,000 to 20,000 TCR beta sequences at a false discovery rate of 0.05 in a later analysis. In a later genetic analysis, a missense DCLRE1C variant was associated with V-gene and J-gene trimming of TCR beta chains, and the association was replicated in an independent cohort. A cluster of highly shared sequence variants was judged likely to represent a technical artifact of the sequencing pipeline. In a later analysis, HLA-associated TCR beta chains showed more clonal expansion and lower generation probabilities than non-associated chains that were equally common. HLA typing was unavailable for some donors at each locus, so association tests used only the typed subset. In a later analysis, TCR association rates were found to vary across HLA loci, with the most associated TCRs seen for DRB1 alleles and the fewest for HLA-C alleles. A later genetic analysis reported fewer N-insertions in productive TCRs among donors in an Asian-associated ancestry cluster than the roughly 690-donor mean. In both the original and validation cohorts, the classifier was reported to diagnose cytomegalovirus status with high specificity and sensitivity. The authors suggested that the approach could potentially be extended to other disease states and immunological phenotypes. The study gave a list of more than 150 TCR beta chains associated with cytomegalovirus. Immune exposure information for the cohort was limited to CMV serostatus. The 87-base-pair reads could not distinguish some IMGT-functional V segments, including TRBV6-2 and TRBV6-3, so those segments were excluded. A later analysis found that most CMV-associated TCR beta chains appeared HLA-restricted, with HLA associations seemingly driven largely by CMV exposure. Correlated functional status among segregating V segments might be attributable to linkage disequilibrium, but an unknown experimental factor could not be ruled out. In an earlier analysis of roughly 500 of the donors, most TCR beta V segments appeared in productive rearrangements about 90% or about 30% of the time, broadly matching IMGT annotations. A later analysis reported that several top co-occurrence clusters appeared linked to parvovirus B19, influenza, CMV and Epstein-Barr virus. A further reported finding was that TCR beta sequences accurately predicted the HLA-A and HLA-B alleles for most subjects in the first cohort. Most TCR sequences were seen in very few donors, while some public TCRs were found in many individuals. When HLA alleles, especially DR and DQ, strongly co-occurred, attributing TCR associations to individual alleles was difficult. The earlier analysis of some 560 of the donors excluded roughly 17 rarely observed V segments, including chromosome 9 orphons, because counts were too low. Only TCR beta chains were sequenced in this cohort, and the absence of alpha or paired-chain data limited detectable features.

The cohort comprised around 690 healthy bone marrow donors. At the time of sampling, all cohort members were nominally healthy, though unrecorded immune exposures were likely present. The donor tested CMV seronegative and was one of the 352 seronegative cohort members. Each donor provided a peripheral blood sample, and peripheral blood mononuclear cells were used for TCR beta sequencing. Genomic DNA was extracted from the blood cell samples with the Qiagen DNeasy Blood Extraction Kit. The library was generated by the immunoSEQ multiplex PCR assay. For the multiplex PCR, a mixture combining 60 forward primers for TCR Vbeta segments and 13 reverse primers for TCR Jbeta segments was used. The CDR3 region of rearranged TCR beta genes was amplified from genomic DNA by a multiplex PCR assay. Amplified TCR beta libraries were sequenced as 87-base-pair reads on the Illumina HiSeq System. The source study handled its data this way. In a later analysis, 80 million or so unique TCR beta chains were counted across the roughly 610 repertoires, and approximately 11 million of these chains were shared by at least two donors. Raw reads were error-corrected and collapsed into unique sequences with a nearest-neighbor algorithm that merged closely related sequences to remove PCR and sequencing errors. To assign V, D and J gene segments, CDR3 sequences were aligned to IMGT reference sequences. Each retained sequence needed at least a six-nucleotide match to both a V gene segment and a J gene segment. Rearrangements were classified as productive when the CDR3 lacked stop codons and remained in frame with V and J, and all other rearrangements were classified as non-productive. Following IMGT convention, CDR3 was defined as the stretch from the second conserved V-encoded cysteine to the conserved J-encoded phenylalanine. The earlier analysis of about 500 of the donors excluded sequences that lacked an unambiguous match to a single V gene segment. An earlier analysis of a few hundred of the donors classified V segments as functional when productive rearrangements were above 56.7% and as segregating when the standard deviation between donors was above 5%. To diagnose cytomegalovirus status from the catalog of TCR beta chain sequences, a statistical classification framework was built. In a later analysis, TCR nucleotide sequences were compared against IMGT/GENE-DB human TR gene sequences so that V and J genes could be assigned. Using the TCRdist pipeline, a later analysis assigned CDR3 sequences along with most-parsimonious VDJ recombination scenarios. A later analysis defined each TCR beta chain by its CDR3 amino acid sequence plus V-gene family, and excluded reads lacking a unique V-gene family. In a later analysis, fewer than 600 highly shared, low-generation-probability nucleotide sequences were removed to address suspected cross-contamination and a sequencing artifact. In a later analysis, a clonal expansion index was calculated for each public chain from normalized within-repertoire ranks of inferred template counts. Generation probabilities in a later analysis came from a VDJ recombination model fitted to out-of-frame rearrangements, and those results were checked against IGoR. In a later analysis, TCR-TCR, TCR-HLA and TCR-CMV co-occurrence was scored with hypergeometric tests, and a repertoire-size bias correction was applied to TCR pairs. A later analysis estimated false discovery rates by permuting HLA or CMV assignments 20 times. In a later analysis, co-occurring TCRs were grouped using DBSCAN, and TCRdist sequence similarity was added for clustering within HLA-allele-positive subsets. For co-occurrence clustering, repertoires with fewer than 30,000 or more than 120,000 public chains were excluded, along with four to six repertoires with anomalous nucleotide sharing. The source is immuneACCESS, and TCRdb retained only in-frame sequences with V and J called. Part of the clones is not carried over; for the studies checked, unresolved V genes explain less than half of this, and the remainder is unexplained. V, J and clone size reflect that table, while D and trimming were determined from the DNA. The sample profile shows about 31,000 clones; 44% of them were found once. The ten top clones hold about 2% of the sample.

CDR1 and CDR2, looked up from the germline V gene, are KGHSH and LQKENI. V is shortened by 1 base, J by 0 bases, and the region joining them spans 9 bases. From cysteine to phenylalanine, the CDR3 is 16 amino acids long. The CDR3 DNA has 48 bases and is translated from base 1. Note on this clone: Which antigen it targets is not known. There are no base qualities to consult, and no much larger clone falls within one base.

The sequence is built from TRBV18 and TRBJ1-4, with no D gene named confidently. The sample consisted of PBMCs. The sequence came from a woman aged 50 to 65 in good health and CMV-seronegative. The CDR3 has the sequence CASSPRRIATNEKLFF. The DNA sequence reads TGTGCCAGCTCACCACGCAGGATAGCAACTAATGAAAAACTGTTTTTT.